This T cell receptor (beta chain) derives from a study of T-cell reconstitution after alpha-beta-depleted transplantation in children. This clonotype was found many times. During its preparation, the TCRbeta library received unique molecular identifiers. TCRdb ran MiXCR on the PCR reads and lists one entry per CDR3 protein. Altogether 190,000 or so distinct CDR3 sequences are present, around 7% being singletons, with the ten largest covering 3%. CDR3 length: 17 residues. Germline CDR1 is DFQATT and CDR2 is SNEGSKA (reference sequence). Trimming left V 3 bases short and J 0 bases short, with 21 bases between.

The chain uses TRBV20-1 and TRBJ2-7, with D perhaps TRBD1 or TRBD2 (5 bases each). Sequencing used PBMCs from the stem cell graft donor, obtained from the stem cell graft. The clonotype comes from a human donor who donated a stem cell graft to a child with Wiskott-Aldrich syndrome. The DNA of the CDR3 is TGCAGTGCTAGTAACCCCGCCCTGGGACCGGCCTCCTACGAGCAGTACTTC. Translation gives CSASNPALGPASYEQYF.